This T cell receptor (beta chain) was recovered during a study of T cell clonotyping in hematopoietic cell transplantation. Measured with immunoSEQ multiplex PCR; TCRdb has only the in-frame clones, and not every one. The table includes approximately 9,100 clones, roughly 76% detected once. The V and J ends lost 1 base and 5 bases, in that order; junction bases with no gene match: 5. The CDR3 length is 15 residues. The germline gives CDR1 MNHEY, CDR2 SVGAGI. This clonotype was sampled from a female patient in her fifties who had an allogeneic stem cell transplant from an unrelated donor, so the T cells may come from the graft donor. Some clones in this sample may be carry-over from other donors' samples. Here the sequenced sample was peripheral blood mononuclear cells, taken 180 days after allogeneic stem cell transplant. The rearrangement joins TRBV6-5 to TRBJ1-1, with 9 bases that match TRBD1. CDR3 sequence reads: CASSYFSQGATEAFF. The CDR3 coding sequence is TGTGCCAGCAGTTACTTCTCACAGGGGGCGACTGAAGCTTTCTTT.